This T cell receptor (beta chain) was obtained from a study of OX40 agonist ivuxolimab in advanced cancers. The study's findings and limits: Blood T cells, both CD4+ and CD8+, expanded clonally by week 6 at 0.1 to 3.0 mg/kg.

A few counts support this clone. The target antigen is unknown. Using immunoSEQ multiplex PCR, the repertoire was profiled, and TCRdb retains in-frame clones only, with some absent. Of roughly 88,000 clones in the sample, 87% are singletons; the top ten hold more than 4%. The CDR3 runs to 14 residues. In germline, CDR1 is MNHEY, CDR2 SMNVEV (reference sequence). V shed 3 bases and J shed 8 bases, with 14 bases lying between them. Exclusion of a patient followed from autoimmune disease history or systemic immunosuppression. This sample comprised CD4+ or CD8+ T cells sorted from blood, obtained in a trial of the OX40 agonist ivuxolimab. The chain combines TRBV27 with TRBJ1-5; perhaps TRBD1 as D (5 bases). This TCR came from an adult with an advanced solid tumor such as melanoma, head and neck, liver or kidney cancer. Here the CDR3 reads CASSFNGGREPQHF. In DNA form, the CDR3 reads TGTGCCAGCAGTTTTAATGGGGGGAGAGAGCCCCAGCATTTT.